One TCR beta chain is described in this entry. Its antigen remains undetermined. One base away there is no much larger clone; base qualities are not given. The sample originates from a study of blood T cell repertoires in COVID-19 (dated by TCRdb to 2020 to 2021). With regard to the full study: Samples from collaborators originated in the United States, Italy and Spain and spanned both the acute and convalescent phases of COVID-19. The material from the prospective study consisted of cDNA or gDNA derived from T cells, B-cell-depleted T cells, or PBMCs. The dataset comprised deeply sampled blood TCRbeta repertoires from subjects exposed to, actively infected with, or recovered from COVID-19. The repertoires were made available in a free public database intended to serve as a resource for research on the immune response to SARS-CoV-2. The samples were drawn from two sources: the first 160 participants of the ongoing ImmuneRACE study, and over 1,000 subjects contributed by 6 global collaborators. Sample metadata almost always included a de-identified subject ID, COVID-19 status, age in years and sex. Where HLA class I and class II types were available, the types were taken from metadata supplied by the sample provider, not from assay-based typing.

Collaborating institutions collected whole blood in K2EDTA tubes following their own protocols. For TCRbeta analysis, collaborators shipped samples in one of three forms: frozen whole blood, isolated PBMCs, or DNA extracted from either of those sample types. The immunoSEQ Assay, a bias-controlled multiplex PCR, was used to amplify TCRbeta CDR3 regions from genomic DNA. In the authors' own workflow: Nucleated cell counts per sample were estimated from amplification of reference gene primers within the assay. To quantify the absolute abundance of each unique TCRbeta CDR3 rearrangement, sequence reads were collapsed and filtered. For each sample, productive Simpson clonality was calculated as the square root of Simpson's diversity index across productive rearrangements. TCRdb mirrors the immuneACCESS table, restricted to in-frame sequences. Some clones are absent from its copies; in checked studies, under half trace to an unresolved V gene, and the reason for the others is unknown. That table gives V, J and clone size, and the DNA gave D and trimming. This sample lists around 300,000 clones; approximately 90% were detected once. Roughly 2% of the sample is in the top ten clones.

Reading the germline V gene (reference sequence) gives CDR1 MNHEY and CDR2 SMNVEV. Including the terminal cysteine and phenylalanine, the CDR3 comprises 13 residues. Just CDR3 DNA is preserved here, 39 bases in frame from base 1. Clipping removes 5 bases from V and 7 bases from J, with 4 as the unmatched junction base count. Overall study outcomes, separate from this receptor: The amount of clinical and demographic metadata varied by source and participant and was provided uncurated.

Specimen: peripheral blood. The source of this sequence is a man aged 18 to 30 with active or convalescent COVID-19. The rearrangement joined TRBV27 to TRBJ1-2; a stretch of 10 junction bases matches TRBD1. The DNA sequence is TGTGCCAGCAGTCCGGGACAGGGGTTTGGCTACACCTTC. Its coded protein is CASSPGQGFGYTF.